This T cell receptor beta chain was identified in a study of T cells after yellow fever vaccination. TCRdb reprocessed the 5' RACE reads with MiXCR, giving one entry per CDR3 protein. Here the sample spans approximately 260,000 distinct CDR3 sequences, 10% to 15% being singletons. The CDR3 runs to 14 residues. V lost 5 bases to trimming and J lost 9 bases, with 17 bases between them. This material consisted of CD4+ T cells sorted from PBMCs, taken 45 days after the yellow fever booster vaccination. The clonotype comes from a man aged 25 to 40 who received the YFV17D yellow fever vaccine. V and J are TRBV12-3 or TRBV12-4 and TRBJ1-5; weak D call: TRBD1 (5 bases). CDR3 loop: CASSAGARDGPQHF. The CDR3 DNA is TGTGCCAGCAGTGCCGGGGCCCGGGATGGGCCCCAGCATTTT.